These 25 T cell receptor beta chains share one sample of origin, sequenced in a study of early T cells in non-severe SARS-CoV-2 infection. TCRdb passed the 5' RACE reads through MiXCR, listing each CDR3 protein once. This table holds approximately 90,000 distinct CDR3 sequences, 16% found once. The material sequenced was whole blood, taken at baseline. The receptors were sampled from an adult who was a healthcare worker with PCR-confirmed SARS-CoV-2 infection or an uninfected control (not recorded which).

The table lists this clonotype with a few counts. The genes are TRBV4-3 and TRBJ2-4; TRBD2 aligns across 13 bases. The CDR3 runs 16 residues. V was clipped by 1 base and J by 7 bases; unmatched bases: 4. Germline loops: CDR1 LGHNA, CDR2 YSLEER. CDR3 coding DNA: TGCGCCAGCAGCCAAGCTAAACTAGCGGGAGGGAACATTCAGTACTTC. This codes for CASSQAKLAGGNIQYF.

The chain employs TRBV12-3 or TRBV12-4 and TRBJ2-4, with TRBD2 identical over 7 bases. The CDR3 covers 14 residues. Losses at the gene ends were 8 bases for V and 1 base for J; bases not matched to a gene: 5. The CDR3 DNA reads as TGTGCCAGCCGACTAGCAGCGGCCAAAAACATTCAGTACTTC. Translating it yields CASRLAAAKNIQYF.

There are a few counts of this clonotype. The V and J genes are TRBV6-5 and TRBJ2-7; possibly TRBD2 for D (5 bases). Germline-derived CDR1 and CDR2 are MNHEY and SVGAGI. The germline V and J ends were trimmed by 6 bases and 0 bases, with 12 bases remaining between them. The CDR3 runs 14 residues. DNA of the CDR3: TGTGCCAGCAGGGACTCGCCCAGCTCCTACGAGCAGTACTTC. Translation: CASRDSPSSYEQYF.

The J gene is TRBJ2-5, the V gene TRBV4-1; maybe TRBD1 (5 bases). The CDR3 loop spans 15 amino acids. Germline CDR1 and CDR2: MGHRA and YSYEKL. V lost 2 bases, J lost 2 bases, and 12 bases lay in between. DNA for the CDR3: TGCGCCAGCAGCCAACCGACAGCGAGACAAGAGACCCAGTACTTC. It yields the protein CASSQPTARQETQYF.

This chain uses TRBV6-5 with TRBJ1-2; weak D call: TRBD1 (6 bases). V was shortened by 7 bases and J by 7 bases, with 22 bases between the two germline ends. This CDR3 is 15 amino acids long. From germline, CDR1 is MNHEY and CDR2 SVGAGI. Here the CDR3 DNA reads TGTGCCAGCACCAATCTAGGGGGGCGCAGAGCTGGCTACACCTTC. Residues: CASTNLGGRRAGYTF.

This chain uses TRBV28 with TRBJ2-7, with 9 nucleotides matching TRBD2. The junction had 8 bases not matched to a gene; V was cut back by 5 bases and J by 3 bases. CDR1 is MDHEN, CDR2 SYDVKM, per germline. The CDR3 covers 15 residues. The CDR3 DNA follows: TGTGCCAGCAGTGCTCCCGGGACTAGCAGCTACGAGCAGTACTTC. It encodes CASSAPGTSSYEQYF.

This clonotype was seen only a few times. The CDR3 DNA is TGTGCCAGCAGTTACGCGGCAGGTACTATGTACGAGCAGTACTTC. This gives the protein CASSYAAGTMYEQYF. The rearrangement joins TRBV6-5 to TRBJ2-7; no firm D call. V was clipped by 2 bases and J by 4 bases, with 15 bases between them. The germline V gene has CDR1 MNHEY and CDR2 SVGAGI. CDR3 length: 15 residues.

The chain carries TRBV24-1 and TRBJ2-7; no reliable D call. CDR1 is KGHDR, CDR2 SFDVKD, per germline. The germline V and J ends were trimmed by 2 bases and 7 bases, with 14 bases remaining between them. The CDR3 covers 14 residues. CDR3: CATSDSQTLREQYF. The CDR3 DNA reads as TGTGCCACCAGTGATTCCCAGACCCTGAGGGAGCAGTACTTC.

This clonotype showed up just a few times. The chain has TRBV29-1 and TRBJ2-7; D is perhaps TRBD1 (5 bases). The V gene's germline CDR1 is SQVTM and CDR2 ANQGSEA. The V and J ends lost 6 bases and 3 bases respectively, with 15 bases between them. This CDR3 is 13 amino acids long. The DNA of the CDR3 is TGCAGCGTCGATGGGGCAGGCAGCTACGAGCAGTACTTC. This translates into CSVDGAGSYEQYF.

The chain links TRBV10-3 to TRBJ2-1; 11 bases align to TRBD2. This CDR3 is built from 17 residues. CDR1 and CDR2 (germline): ENHRY, SYGVKD. With 8 bases clipped from V and 7 bases from J, the junction kept 16 bases outside the gene matches. The CDR3 is CAIFDPLSGRVGNEQFF. The DNA of the CDR3 is TGTGCCATCTTTGACCCTCTTAGCGGGAGGGTCGGAAATGAGCAGTTCTTC.

In its sample, this clonotype was seen once. The chain employs TRBV6-5 and TRBJ1-4; D not certain. Germline CDR1 and CDR2: MNHEY and SVGAGI. V shed 0 bases and J shed 0 bases, with 2 bases lying between them. CDR3 size: 14 residues. CDR3 amino acids: CASSYSSTNEKLFF. The CDR3 DNA is TGTGCCAGCAGTTACTCTTCAACTAATGAAAAACTGTTTTTT.

This clonotype was found many times. V and J are TRBV28 and TRBJ2-7; the match to TRBD2 covers 11 bases. Germline-derived CDR1 and CDR2 are MDHEN and SYDVKM. The CDR3 loop spans 15 amino acids. Trimming cost V 4 bases and J 3 bases; bases outside gene matches: 5. The CDR3 nucleotides read TGTGCCAGCAGTTCCGGGACTAGCGGAGTCTACGAGCAGTACTTC. Protein: CASSSGTSGVYEQYF. The whole variable domain, filled in from reference TRBV28 and TRBJ2-7, reads DVKVTQSSRYLVKRTGEKVFLECVQDMDHENMFWYRQDPGLGLRLIYFSYDVKMKEKGDIPEGYSVSREKKERFSLILESASTNQTSMYLCASSSGTSGVYEQYFGPGTRLTVT.

This rearrangement joins TRBV20-1 to TRBJ1-2, with 7 bases lining up with TRBD1. After removal of 3 bases from V and 4 bases from J, the junction contained 2 bases not matched to a gene. CDR1 DFQATT and CDR2 SNEGSKA come from the germline V gene (reference sequence). The CDR3 spans 12 residues. The CDR3 protein is CSARAGGYGYTF. CDR3 nucleotides: TGCAGTGCTAGGGCAGGGGGCTATGGCTACACCTTC.

The chain carries TRBV4-3 and TRBJ2-2; D possibly matches TRBD1 or TRBD2 (6 bases each). The V end lost 0 bases, the J end lost 2 bases, and 16 bases lay between the germline ends. Looked up from germline, CDR1 is LGHNA and CDR2 is YSLEER. This CDR3 has 18 amino acids. The CDR3 loop is CASSQDPYGGTNTGELFF. The CDR3 coding sequence is TGCGCCAGCAGCCAAGATCCTTACGGCGGGACAAACACCGGGGAGCTGTTTTTT.

This clonotype appeared a few times. The chain couples TRBV20-1 to TRBJ2-5; tentative D call: TRBD1 (6 bases). The CDR3 extends over 11 amino acids. Trimming stripped 6 bases from V and 3 bases from J, with 8 bases between. CDR1 is DFQATT and CDR2 is SNEGSKA in the germline V gene (reference sequence). This chain's CDR3 is CSAHREETQYF. The CDR3 bases are TGCAGTGCCCACAGGGAAGAGACCCAGTACTTC.

Sample share makes this clonotype medium-sized. The chain joins TRBV10-2 to TRBJ1-2; D remains ambiguous. The CDR3 has 12 residues. The germline CDR1 and CDR2 sequences are WSHSY and SAAADI. V was shortened by 5 bases and J by 2 bases, with 6 bases between the two germline ends. DNA of the CDR3: TGCGCCAGCAGTCCCGGGAACTATGGCTACACCTTC. Translation gives CASSPGNYGYTF.

The sample holds a few counts of this clonotype. CDR3 amino acids: CAGKDGGNTEAFF. CDR3 nucleotide sequence: TGTGCCGGCAAGGACGGGGGGAACACTGAAGCTTTCTTT. The chain recombines TRBV13 with TRBJ1-1, with D maybe TRBD1 (5 bases). Deletions cut 11 bases from V and 1 base from J, with 14 bases between. CDR3 size: 13 residues. Per germline, CDR1 PRHDT and CDR2 FYEKMQ (reference sequence).

This rearrangement joins TRBV5-4 to TRBJ2-7, with D unresolved. This CDR3 region has 14 residues. V lost 0 bases and J lost 4, with 11 bases in between. In germline, CDR1 is SGHNT, CDR2 YYREEE (reference sequence). The CDR3 region is CASSLVPNEYEQYF. In DNA form, the CDR3 reads TGTGCCAGCAGCTTGGTTCCAAATGAATACGAGCAGTACTTC. Based on the CDR3 plus reference TRBV5-4 and TRBJ2-7, the full variable domain is ETGVTQSPTHLIKTRGQQVTLRCSSQSGHNTVSWYQQALGQGPQFIFQYYREEENGRGNFPPRFSGLQFPNYSSELNVNALELDDSALYLCASSLVPNEYEQYFGPGTRLTVT.

This chain joins TRBV12-3 or TRBV12-4 and TRBJ2-3, with D possibly being TRBD2 (6 bases). Trimming took off 4 bases at V and 9 bases at J, with 20 bases between the two ends. The CDR3 totals 15 residues. Here the CDR3 DNA reads TGTGCCAGCAGTTCGGACTATGGGGCCCGGTTGACGCAGTATTTT. Amino acid sequence: CASSSDYGARLTQYF.

The rearrangement uses TRBV15 and TRBJ2-7, with 7 bases fitting TRBD1. The ends lost 1 base at V and 2 bases at J; junction bases unmatched: 2. CDR1 is LNHNV, CDR2 YYDKDF, per germline (reference sequence). The CDR3 spans 14 residues. The DNA for the CDR3 is TGTGCCACCAGCAGAGGGACAGGCACCTACGAGCAGTACTTC. Protein: CATSRGTGTYEQYF. Together with reference TRBV15 and TRBJ2-7, the CDR3 gives the full variable domain: DAMVIQNPRYQVTQFGKPVTLSCSQTLNHNVMYWYQQKSSQAPKLLFHYYDKDFNNEADTPDNFQSRRPNTSFCFLDIRSPGLGDTAMYLCATSRGTGTYEQYFGPGTRLTVT.

The chain carries TRBV9 and TRBJ2-1, with a weak D call TRBD2 (5 bases). This CDR3 spans 18 amino acids. Trimming removed 0 bases at V and 0 bases at J, with 16 bases between. The V gene's germline CDR1 is SGDLS and CDR2 YYNGEE. The DNA of the CDR3 is TGTGCCAGCAGCGTAGTTCATTCCGGGGTAGCCTCCTACAATGAGCAGTTCTTC. This sequence encodes CASSVVHSGVASYNEQFF. The full variable domain, completed using reference TRBV9 and TRBJ2-1, is DSGVTQTPKHLITATGQRVTLRCSPRSGDLSVYWYQQSLDQGLQFLIQYYNGEERAKGNILERFSAQQFPDLHSELNLSSLELGDSALYFCASSVVHSGVASYNEQFFGPGTRLTVL.

The rearrangement uses TRBV14 and TRBJ2-7; the D gene is possibly TRBD2 (6 bases). Looked up from germline, CDR1 is SGHDN and CDR2 is FVKESK. The CDR3 runs 17 residues. The V end was cut by 6 bases, the J end by 2 bases, with 23 bases between. The CDR3 here is CASRPGYRRDSTYEQYF. CDR3 DNA: TGTGCCAGCAGACCCGGATATAGAAGGGACTCCACCTACGAGCAGTACTTC.

This chain uses TRBV12-3 or TRBV12-4 with TRBJ2-3, with D perhaps TRBD1 (6 bases). The ends were cut back, 3 bases at V and 2 bases at J, with 9 bases in the middle. CDR3 length: 14 residues. DNA of the CDR3: TGTGCCAGCAGTTTCGACAGGACCACAGATACGCAGTATTTT. The encoded protein is CASSFDRTTDTQYF.

The V and J genes are TRBV6-2 or TRBV6-3 and TRBJ2-7; TRBD2 matches at 7 bases. After removal of 3 bases from V and 2 bases from J, the junction contained 4 bases not matched to a gene. Germline V CDR1 and CDR2: MNHEY, SVGEGT. This CDR3 region has 14 residues. The CDR3 sequence: CASSYLAGAYEQYF. DNA of the CDR3: TGTGCCAGCAGTTATTTGGCGGGGGCCTACGAGCAGTACTTC.

This clonotype was counted only a few times. The chain is built from TRBV12-3 or TRBV12-4 and TRBJ2-1; D call uncertain. The CDR3 has 16 residues. V dropped 5 bases and J dropped 5 bases, with 19 bases sitting between them. CDR3 residues: CASSTLGQTSDNEQFF. CDR3 DNA: TGTGCCAGCAGTACCCTTGGGCAAACCTCTGACAATGAGCAGTTCTTC.